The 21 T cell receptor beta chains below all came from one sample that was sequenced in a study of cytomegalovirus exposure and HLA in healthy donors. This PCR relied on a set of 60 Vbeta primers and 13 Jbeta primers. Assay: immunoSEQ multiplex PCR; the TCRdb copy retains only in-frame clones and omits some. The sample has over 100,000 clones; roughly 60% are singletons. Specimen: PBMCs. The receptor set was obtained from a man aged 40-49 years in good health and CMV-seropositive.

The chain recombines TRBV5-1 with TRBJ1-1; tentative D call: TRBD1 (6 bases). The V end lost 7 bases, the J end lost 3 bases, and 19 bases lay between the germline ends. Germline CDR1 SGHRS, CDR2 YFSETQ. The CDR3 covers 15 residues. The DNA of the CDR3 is TGCGCCAGCGCCCCGGGGGGGCGGGAGTACACTGAAGCTTTCTTT. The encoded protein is CASAPGGREYTEAFF.

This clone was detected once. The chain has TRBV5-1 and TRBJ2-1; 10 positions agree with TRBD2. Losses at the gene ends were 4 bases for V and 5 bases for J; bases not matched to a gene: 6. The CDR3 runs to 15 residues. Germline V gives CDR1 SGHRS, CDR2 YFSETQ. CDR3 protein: CASSPASGSDNEQFF. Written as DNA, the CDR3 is TGCGCCAGCAGCCCTGCTAGCGGGAGTGACAATGAGCAGTTCTTC. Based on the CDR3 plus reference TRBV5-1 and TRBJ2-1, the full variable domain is KAGVTQTPRYLIKTRGQQVTLSCSPISGHRSVSWYQQTPGQGLQFLFEYFSETQRNKGNFPGRFSGRQFSNSRSEMNVSTLELGDSALYLCASSPASGSDNEQFFGPGTRLTVL.

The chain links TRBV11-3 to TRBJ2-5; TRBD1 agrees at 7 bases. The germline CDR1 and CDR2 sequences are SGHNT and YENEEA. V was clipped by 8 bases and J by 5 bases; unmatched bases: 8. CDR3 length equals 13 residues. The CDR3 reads CASSRQGDETQYF. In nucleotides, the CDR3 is TGTGCCAGCTCAAGACAGGGTGATGAGACCCAGTACTTC.

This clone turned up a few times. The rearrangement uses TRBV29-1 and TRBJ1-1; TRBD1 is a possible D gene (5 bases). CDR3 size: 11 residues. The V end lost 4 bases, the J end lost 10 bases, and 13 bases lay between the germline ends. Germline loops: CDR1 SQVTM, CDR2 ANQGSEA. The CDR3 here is CSVGKSGGAFF. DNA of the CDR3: TGCAGCGTTGGCAAAAGCGGGGGAGCTTTCTTT.

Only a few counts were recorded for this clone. The CDR3 DNA is TGTGCCAGCAGAAGGGAGGCCCGCGACGAAAAACTGTTTTTT. Protein product: CASRREARDEKLFF. The chain carries TRBV7-9 and TRBJ1-4; D is uncertain. The CDR3 is 14 residues long. Germline-derived CDR1 and CDR2 are SEHNR and FQNEAQ (reference sequence). V shed 6 bases and J shed 8 bases, with 16 bases lying between them.

The CDR3, as DNA: TGTGCCAGTAGTGACCCCGGGACAGGGGGAAAGCACCACTATGGCTACACCTTC. This codes for CASSDPGTGGKHHYGYTF. V usage is TRBV19 and J usage is TRBJ1-2, with TRBD1 matching 11 bases. The ends lost 5 bases at V and 3 bases at J; junction bases unmatched: 14. The germline gives CDR1 LNHDA, CDR2 SQIVND (reference sequence). The CDR3 runs to 18 residues. Complete variable domain (other parts from reference TRBV19 and TRBJ1-2): DGGITQSPKYLFRKEGQNVTLSCEQNLNHDAMYWYRQDPGQGLRLIYYSQIVNDFQKGDIAEGYSVSREKKESFPLTVTSAQKNPTAFYLCASSDPGTGGKHHYGYTFGSGTRLTVV.

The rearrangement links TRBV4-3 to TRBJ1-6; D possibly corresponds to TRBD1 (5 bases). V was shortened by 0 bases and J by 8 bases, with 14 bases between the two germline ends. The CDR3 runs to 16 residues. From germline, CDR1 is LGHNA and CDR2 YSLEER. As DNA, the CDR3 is TGCGCCAGCAGCCAAGACGGAGATTGGGGGGATTCACCCCTCCACTTT. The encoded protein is CASSQDGDWGDSPLHF.

CDR3 in amino acids: CASSFQQGSYEQYF. DNA for the CDR3: TGTGCCAGCAGTTTTCAACAGGGATCCTACGAGCAGTACTTC. This chain joins TRBV28 and TRBJ2-7; a weak D match, TRBD1 (6 bases). The germline CDR1 and CDR2 sequences are MDHEN and SYDVKM. The CDR3 sequence is 14 residues long. V dropped 3 bases and J dropped 1 base, with 10 bases sitting between them.

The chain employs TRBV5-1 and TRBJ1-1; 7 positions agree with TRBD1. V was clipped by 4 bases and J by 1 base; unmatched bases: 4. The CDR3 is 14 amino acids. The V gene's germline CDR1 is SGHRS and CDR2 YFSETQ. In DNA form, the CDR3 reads TGCGCCAGCAGCACGAGGGGGCCGAACACTGAAGCTTTCTTT. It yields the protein CASSTRGPNTEAFF.

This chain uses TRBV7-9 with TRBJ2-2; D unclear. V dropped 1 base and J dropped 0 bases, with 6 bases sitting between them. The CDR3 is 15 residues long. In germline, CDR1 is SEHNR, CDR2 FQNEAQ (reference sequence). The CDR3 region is CASSLVSANTGELFF. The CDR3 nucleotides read TGTGCCAGCAGCTTAGTTTCGGCGAACACCGGGGAGCTGTTTTTT.

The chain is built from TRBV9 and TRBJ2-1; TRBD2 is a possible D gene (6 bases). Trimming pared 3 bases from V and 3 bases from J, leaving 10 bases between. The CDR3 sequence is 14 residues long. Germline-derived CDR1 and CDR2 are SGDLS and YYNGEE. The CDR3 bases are TGTGCCAGCAGCGGAAGGGACTTCTACAATGAGCAGTTCTTC. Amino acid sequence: CASSGRDFYNEQFF.

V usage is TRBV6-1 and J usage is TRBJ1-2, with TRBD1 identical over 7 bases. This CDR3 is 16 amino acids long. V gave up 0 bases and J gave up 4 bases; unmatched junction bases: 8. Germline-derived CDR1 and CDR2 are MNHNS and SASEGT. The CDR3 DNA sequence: TGTGCCAGCAGTGAAGCAAGTCGGACAGGATCCTATGGCTACACCTTC. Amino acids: CASSEASRTGSYGYTF.

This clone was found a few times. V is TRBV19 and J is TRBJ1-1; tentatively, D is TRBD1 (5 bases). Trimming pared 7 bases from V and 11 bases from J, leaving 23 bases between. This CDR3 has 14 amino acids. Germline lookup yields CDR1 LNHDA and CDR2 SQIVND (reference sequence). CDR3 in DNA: TGTGCCAGTACCTTTACTGGGGCAGGACCTGGGGCTTTCTTT. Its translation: CASTFTGAGPGAFF.

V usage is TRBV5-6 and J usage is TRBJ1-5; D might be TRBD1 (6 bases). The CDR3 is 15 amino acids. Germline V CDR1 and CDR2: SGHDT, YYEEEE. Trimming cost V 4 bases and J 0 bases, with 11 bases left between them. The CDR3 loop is CASSVQGYSNQPQHF. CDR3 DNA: TGTGCCAGCAGCGTACAGGGATATAGCAATCAGCCCCAGCATTTT.

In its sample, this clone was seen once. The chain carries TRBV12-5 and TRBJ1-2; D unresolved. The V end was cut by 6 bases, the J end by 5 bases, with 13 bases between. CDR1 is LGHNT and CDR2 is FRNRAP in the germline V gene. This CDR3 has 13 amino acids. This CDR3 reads CASGPPRGYGYTF. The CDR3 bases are TGTGCTAGTGGCCCCCCCCGGGGTTATGGCTACACCTTC.

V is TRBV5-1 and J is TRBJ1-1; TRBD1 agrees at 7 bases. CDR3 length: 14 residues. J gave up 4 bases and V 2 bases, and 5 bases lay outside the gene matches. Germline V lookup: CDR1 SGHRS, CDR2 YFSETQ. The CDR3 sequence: CASSFEQGSTEAFF. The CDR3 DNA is TGCGCCAGCAGCTTTGAACAGGGGAGCACTGAAGCTTTCTTT.

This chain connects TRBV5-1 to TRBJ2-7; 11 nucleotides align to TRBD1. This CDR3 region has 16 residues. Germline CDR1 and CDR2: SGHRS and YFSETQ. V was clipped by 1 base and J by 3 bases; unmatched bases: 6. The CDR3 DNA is TGCGCCAGCAGCTTGTTACCAGGGACAGGGGGCTACGAGCAGTACTTC. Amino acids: CASSLLPGTGGYEQYF.

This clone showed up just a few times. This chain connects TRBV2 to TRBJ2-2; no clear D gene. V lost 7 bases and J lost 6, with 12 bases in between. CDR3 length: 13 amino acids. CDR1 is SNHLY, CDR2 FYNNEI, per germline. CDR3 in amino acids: CASTVYNSGELFF. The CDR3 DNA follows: TGTGCCAGCACCGTCTATAATTCCGGGGAGCTGTTTTTT.

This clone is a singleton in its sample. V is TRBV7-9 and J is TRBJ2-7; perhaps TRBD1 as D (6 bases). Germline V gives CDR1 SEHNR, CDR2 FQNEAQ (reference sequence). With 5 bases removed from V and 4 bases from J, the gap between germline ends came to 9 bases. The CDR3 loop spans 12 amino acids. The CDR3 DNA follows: TGTGCCAGCAGCAGTACAGGGTACGAGCAGTACTTC. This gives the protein CASSSTGYEQYF.

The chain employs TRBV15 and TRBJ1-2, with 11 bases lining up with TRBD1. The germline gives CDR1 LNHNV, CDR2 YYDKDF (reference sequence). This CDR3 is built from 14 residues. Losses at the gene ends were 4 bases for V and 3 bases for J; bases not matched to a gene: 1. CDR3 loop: CATSTDRGHYGYTF. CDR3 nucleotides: TGTGCCACCAGCACGGACAGGGGGCACTATGGCTACACCTTC.

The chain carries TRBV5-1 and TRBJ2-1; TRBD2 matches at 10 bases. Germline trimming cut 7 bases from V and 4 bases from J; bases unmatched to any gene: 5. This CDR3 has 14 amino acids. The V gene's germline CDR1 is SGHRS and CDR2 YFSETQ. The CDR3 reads CASATSGPYNEQFF. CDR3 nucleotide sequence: TGCGCCAGCGCGACTAGCGGGCCTTACAATGAGCAGTTCTTC.